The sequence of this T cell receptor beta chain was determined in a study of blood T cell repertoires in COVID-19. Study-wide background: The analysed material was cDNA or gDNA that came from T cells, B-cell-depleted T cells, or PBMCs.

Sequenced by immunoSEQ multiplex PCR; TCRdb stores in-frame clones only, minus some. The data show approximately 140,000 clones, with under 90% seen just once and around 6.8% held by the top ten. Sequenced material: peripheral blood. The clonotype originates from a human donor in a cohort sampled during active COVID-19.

DNA of the CDR3: TGCAGCGTTGAAGGCCCCGAAGGGGGATCGTCAGAGACCCAGTACTTC. Translation: CSVEGPEGGSSETQYF. V gene TRBV29-1 combines with J gene TRBJ2-5, with D tentatively TRBD1 (6 bases). CDR1 is SQVTM and CDR2 is ANQGSEA in the germline V gene. The CDR3 contains 16 residues. Deletions cut 1 base from V and 4 bases from J, with 19 bases between. The whole variable domain, filled in from reference TRBV29-1 and TRBJ2-5, reads SAVISQKPSRDICQRGTSLTIQCQVDSQVTMMFWYRQQPGQSLTLIATANQGSEATYESGFVIDKFPISRPNLTFSTLTVSNMSPEDSSIYLCSVEGPEGGSSETQYFGPGTRLLVL.